The table lists the clone carrying this T cell receptor beta chain with a count of one. The sample comes from a study of blood T cell repertoires in COVID-19. Germline V CDR1 and CDR2: SGHNT, YENEEA. The V gene lost 1 base and the J gene lost 12 bases, with 19 bases spanning the gap. The CDR3 totals 15 residues. Clones were sequenced by immunoSEQ multiplex PCR, and TCRdb holds only the in-frame ones, with some missing. The sample has around 250,000 clones, roughly 85% seen once. This TCR derives from a woman aged 45-65 years who had recovered from COVID-19. The specimen sequenced was PBMCs or T cells enriched from blood (not recorded which). V gene TRBV11-3 combines with J gene TRBJ2-1, with TRBD2 as a possible D gene (6 bases). The CDR3 here is CASSLGRGGIPRQFF. For the CDR3, the DNA is TGTGCCAGCAGCTTAGGAAGGGGCGGGATTCCCCGGCAGTTCTTC.